Listed below are T cell receptor beta chains from one sample, sequenced in a study of cytomegalovirus exposure and HLA in healthy donors. Clones were sequenced by immunoSEQ multiplex PCR, and TCRdb holds only the in-frame ones, with some missing. The table has some 110,000 clones, about 70% seen once; the top ten hold roughly 13%. Sequenced material: PBMCs. The receptors originated from a woman between 55 and 75 years old in good health and CMV-seropositive. Each CDR3 is given with its conserved first and last residue. The order of the fields is CDR3 length, V gene, D gene, J gene, clone size, CDR3 protein, CDR3 DNA. A D gene is named only where the DNA matches it firmly. Clone sizes are given selectively: once, few, many, or a class where the clone is expanded.

length: 15
V: TRBV10-3
D: NA
J: TRBJ2-3
size: NA
CDR3: CAISELTTSTDTQYF
DNA: TGTGCCATCAGTGAGTTGACTACTAGCACAGATACGCAGTATTTT

length: 14
V: TRBV7-9
D: TRBD1
J: TRBJ1-1
size: NA
CDR3: CASSLVTGATEAFF
DNA: TGTGCCAGCAGCTTAGTAACAGGGGCCACTGAAGCTTTCTTT

length: 14
V: TRBV5-1
D: NA
J: TRBJ2-7
size: NA
CDR3: CASPSSWLLYEQYF
DNA: TGCGCCAGCCCCTCTAGCTGGCTTCTTTACGAGCAGTACTTC

length: 17
V: TRBV12-5
D: TRBD1
J: TRBJ1-2
size: NA
CDR3: CASGFSLEGDRDYGYAF
DNA: TGTGCTAGTGGTTTTAGTCTTGAGGGGGACAGAGACTATGGCTACGCCTTC

length: 17
V: TRBV30
D: NA
J: TRBJ1-4
size: NA
CDR3: CAWSQRTIQRPNEKLFF
DNA: TGTGCCTGGAGTCAAAGAACGATACAGAGACCTAATGAAAAACTGTTTTTT

length: 17
V: TRBV4-1
D: TRBD1
J: TRBJ1-3
size: NA
CDR3: CASSQDQAQGAGNTIYF
DNA: TGCGCCAGCAGCCAAGATCAGGCCCAGGGGGCAGGAAACACCATATATTTT

length: 14
V: TRBV19
D: NA
J: TRBJ2-3
size: NA
CDR3: CASSIWGGTDTQYF
DNA: TGTGCCAGTAGTATCTGGGGAGGCACAGATACGCAGTATTTT

length: 14
V: TRBV6-6
D: TRBD1
J: TRBJ2-7
size: NA
CDR3: CASRPRDSSYEQYF
DNA: TGTGCCAGCAGGCCTCGGGACAGTTCCTACGAGCAGTACTTC

length: 16
V: TRBV6-5
D: NA
J: TRBJ1-6
size: once
CDR3: CASSSGGGSYNSPLHF
DNA: TGTGCCAGCAGTTCGGGGGGAGGCTCCTATAATTCACCCCTCCACTTT

length: 14
V: TRBV6-4
D: TRBD2
J: TRBJ2-4
size: NA
CDR3: CATGAGVAKNIQYF
DNA: TGTGCCACGGGAGCGGGAGTGGCCAAAAACATTCAGTACTTC

length: 17
V: TRBV5-1
D: NA
J: TRBJ2-2
size: NA
CDR3: CASSLETQEVDTGELFF
DNA: TGCGCCAGCAGCTTGGAGACCCAGGAGGTAGACACCGGGGAGCTGTTTTTT

length: 15
V: TRBV7-2
D: NA
J: TRBJ2-1
size: NA
CDR3: CASSLGPGRNNEQFF
DNA: TGTGCCAGCAGCTTAGGGCCAGGAAGGAACAATGAGCAGTTCTTC

length: 15
V: TRBV9
D: NA
J: TRBJ1-6
size: NA
CDR3: CASSAGRGYNSPLHF
DNA: TGTGCCAGCAGCGCAGGAAGAGGGTATAATTCACCCCTCCACTTT

length: 14
V: TRBV28
D: NA
J: TRBJ1-4
size: NA
CDR3: CASSLIRVREKLFF
DNA: TGTGCCAGCAGTTTAATCCGGGTTCGGGAAAAACTGTTTTTT

length: 14
V: TRBV5-1
D: TRBD2
J: TRBJ2-4
size: once
CDR3: CASSWGTSGNIQYF
DNA: TGCGCCAGCAGCTGGGGGACTAGCGGAAACATTCAGTACTTC

length: 13
V: TRBV5-4
D: NA
J: TRBJ1-6
size: few
CDR3: CASSLWGDSPLHF
DNA: TGTGCCAGCAGCTTGTGGGGGGATTCACCCCTCCACTTT

length: 14
V: TRBV11-1
D: NA
J: TRBJ2-3
size: NA
CDR3: CASSLAGGTDTQYF
DNA: TGTGCCAGCAGCTTAGCCGGGGGCACAGATACGCAGTATTTT

length: 13
V: TRBV29-1
D: TRBD1
J: TRBJ2-1
size: NA
CDR3: CSVERGQGSEQFF
DNA: TGCAGCGTTGAAAGGGGACAGGGGTCTGAGCAGTTCTTC

length: 12
V: TRBV2
D: TRBD1
J: TRBJ1-2
size: few
CDR3: CASRGQEYGYTF
DNA: TGTGCCAGCAGAGGACAGGAATATGGCTACACCTTC

length: 14
V: TRBV29-1
D: TRBD1
J: TRBJ2-7
size: NA
CDR3: CSVHKGGTEYEQYF
DNA: TGCAGCGTTCATAAGGGTGGGACAGAGTACGAGCAGTACTTC

length: 13
V: TRBV6-6
D: NA
J: TRBJ2-3
size: few
CDR3: CASRAGGTDTQYF
DNA: TGTGCCAGCCGGGCAGGGGGCACAGATACGCAGTATTTT

length: 14
V: TRBV19
D: TRBD2
J: TRBJ2-2
size: NA
CDR3: CASSITSGSGELFF
DNA: TGTGCCAGTAGTATAACTAGCGGGAGCGGGGAGCTGTTTTTT

length: 15
V: TRBV7-2
D: NA
J: TRBJ1-2
size: NA
CDR3: CASSSYTGQLYGYTF
DNA: TGTGCCAGCAGCTCCTACACCGGACAGCTCTATGGCTACACCTTC

length: 13
V: TRBV7-2
D: NA
J: TRBJ1-2
size: NA
CDR3: CASTLGQNYGYTF
DNA: TGTGCCAGCACCTTGGGACAAAACTATGGCTACACCTTC

length: 14
V: TRBV6-6
D: TRBD1
J: TRBJ1-2
size: NA
CDR3: CASSTTGQGYGYTF
DNA: TGTGCCAGCAGTACTACGGGACAGGGGTATGGCTACACCTTC

length: 14
V: TRBV6-1
D: NA
J: TRBJ1-4
size: once
CDR3: CASRELATNEKLFF
DNA: TGTGCCAGCAGGGAGCTTGCAACTAATGAAAAACTGTTTTTT

length: 14
V: TRBV2
D: NA
J: TRBJ2-7
size: NA
CDR3: CASRYRAPTYEQYF
DNA: TGTGCCAGCAGATACAGGGCTCCCACCTACGAGCAGTACTTC

length: 14
V: TRBV19
D: NA
J: TRBJ1-2
size: NA
CDR3: CASSIAPGSYGYTF
DNA: TGTGCCAGTAGTATTGCTCCGGGTTCCTATGGCTACACCTTC

length: 17
V: TRBV28
D: TRBD2
J: TRBJ2-1
size: NA
CDR3: CASSLGLAGGAGDEQFF
DNA: TGTGCCAGCAGTCTGGGACTAGCGGGAGGCGCGGGGGATGAGCAGTTCTTC

length: 15
V: TRBV27
D: TRBD1
J: TRBJ2-7
size: NA
CDR3: CASRGFRDSLYEQYF
DNA: TGTGCCAGCAGGGGCTTTAGGGACAGTTTATACGAGCAGTACTTC

length: 16
V: TRBV9
D: NA
J: TRBJ2-2
size: NA
CDR3: CASSVVGNLNTGELFF
DNA: TGTGCCAGCAGCGTAGTGGGCAACCTGAACACCGGGGAGCTGTTTTTT

length: 15
V: TRBV29-1
D: NA
J: TRBJ2-1
size: NA
CDR3: CSVDGGHPAANEQFF
DNA: TGCAGCGTCGACGGCGGCCACCCAGCCGCGAATGAGCAGTTCTTC

length: 14
V: TRBV30
D: TRBD2
J: TRBJ2-1
size: NA
CDR3: CAWAGLAGGYEQFF
DNA: TGTGCCTGGGCAGGACTAGCGGGAGGTTATGAGCAGTTCTTC

length: 15
V: TRBV6-1
D: TRBD1
J: TRBJ1-2
size: NA
CDR3: CASSNYRDRNYGYTF
DNA: TGTGCCAGCAGTAACTACCGGGACAGAAACTATGGCTACACCTTC

length: 15
V: TRBV7-2
D: TRBD1
J: TRBJ1-2
size: NA
CDR3: CASSEGTGSLYGYTF
DNA: TGTGCCAGCAGCGAAGGGACAGGGAGTCTCTATGGCTACACCTTC

length: 12
V: TRBV10-3
D: NA
J: TRBJ1-2
size: NA
CDR3: CAISENLYGYTF
DNA: TGTGCCATCAGTGAGAATCTCTATGGCTACACCTTC

length: 16
V: TRBV4-3
D: TRBD1
J: TRBJ2-6
size: NA
CDR3: CASSETGASGANVLTF
DNA: TGCGCCAGCAGCGAGACAGGGGCATCTGGGGCCAACGTCCTGACTTTC

length: 15
V: TRBV7-2
D: TRBD1
J: TRBJ1-5
size: NA
CDR3: CASSLAGTVGEPQHF
DNA: TGTGCCAGCAGCTTAGCAGGGACAGTTGGCGAGCCCCAGCATTTT

length: 13
V: TRBV6-6
D: TRBD1
J: TRBJ1-2
size: NA
CDR3: CASSIGTGDGYTF
DNA: TGTGCCAGCAGTATCGGGACAGGGGATGGCTACACCTTC

length: 14
V: TRBV5-4
D: NA
J: TRBJ1-1
size: NA
CDR3: CASSFGSRVTEAFF
DNA: TGTGCCAGCAGCTTTGGTTCGAGGGTCACTGAAGCTTTCTTT

length: 13
V: TRBV6-5
D: NA
J: TRBJ2-7
size: NA
CDR3: CASSDRQDGEQYF
DNA: TGTGCCAGCAGCGATCGACAGGACGGCGAGCAGTACTTC

length: 17
V: TRBV7-2
D: TRBD1
J: TRBJ1-5
size: NA
CDR3: CASSLGGGGGEGQPQHF
DNA: TGTGCCAGCAGCTTAGGAGGGGGCGGAGGTGAAGGTCAGCCCCAGCATTTT

length: 15
V: TRBV4-2
D: NA
J: TRBJ2-7
size: NA
CDR3: CASSQDWQGFYEQYF
DNA: TGTGCCAGCAGCCAAGATTGGCAGGGATTCTACGAGCAGTACTTC

length: 14
V: TRBV19
D: NA
J: TRBJ2-3
size: NA
CDR3: CASSIGTGRDTQYF
DNA: TGTGCCAGTAGTATAGGTACAGGGAGAGATACGCAGTATTTT

length: 14
V: TRBV2
D: NA
J: TRBJ1-6
size: NA
CDR3: CASREDSPPSPLHF
DNA: TGTGCCAGCAGGGAAGACAGTCCTCCCTCACCCCTCCACTTT

length: 13
V: TRBV5-6
D: NA
J: TRBJ2-7
size: NA
CDR3: CASSQPTSYEQYF
DNA: TGTGCCAGCAGCCAGCCCACTAGCTACGAGCAGTACTTC

length: 15
V: TRBV7-7
D: TRBD1
J: TRBJ2-1
size: NA
CDR3: CASSPGQGAPNEQFF
DNA: TGTGCCAGCAGCCCTGGACAGGGTGCTCCCAATGAGCAGTTCTTC

length: 14
V: TRBV2
D: TRBD1
J: TRBJ1-1
size: few
CDR3: CASSVTGVSTEAFF
DNA: TGTGCCAGCAGTGTGACAGGGGTGAGCACTGAAGCTTTCTTT

length: 13
V: TRBV6-5
D: NA
J: TRBJ1-2
size: once
CDR3: CASSRRQVDGYTF
DNA: TGTGCCAGCAGCCGTCGACAGGTGGATGGCTACACCTTC

length: 19
V: TRBV5-1
D: TRBD2
J: TRBJ2-5
size: NA
CDR3: CASSFPSRVWGGRAETQYF
DNA: TGCGCCAGCAGCTTCCCGTCTCGTGTTTGGGGCGGGAGGGCAGAGACCCAGTACTTC

length: 14
V: TRBV15
D: NA
J: TRBJ1-3
size: few
CDR3: CATSKAGSGNTIYF
DNA: TGTGCCACCAGCAAGGCGGGCTCTGGAAACACCATATATTTT

length: 15
V: TRBV18
D: TRBD2
J: TRBJ2-1
size: NA
CDR3: CASSPSGSSYNEQFF
DNA: TGTGCCAGCTCACCTAGCGGGAGCTCCTACAATGAGCAGTTCTTC